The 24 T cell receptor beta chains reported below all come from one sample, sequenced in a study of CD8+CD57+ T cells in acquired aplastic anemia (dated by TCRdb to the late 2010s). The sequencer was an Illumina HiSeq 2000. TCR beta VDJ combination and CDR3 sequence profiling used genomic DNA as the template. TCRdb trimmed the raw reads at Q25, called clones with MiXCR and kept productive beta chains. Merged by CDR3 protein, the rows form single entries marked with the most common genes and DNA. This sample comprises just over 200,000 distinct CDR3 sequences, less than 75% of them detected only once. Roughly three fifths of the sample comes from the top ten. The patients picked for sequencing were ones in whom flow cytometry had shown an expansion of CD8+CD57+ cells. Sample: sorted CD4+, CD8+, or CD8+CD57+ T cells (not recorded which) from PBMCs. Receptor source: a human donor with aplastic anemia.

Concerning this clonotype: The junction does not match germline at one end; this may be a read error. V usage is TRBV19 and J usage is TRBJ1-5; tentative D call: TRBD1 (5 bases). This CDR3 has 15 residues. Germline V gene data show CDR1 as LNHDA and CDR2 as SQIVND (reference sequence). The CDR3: CTSSISWVRDQPQHF. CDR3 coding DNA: TGTACCAGTAGTATTTCTTGGGTCAGGGATCAGCCCCAGCATTTT.

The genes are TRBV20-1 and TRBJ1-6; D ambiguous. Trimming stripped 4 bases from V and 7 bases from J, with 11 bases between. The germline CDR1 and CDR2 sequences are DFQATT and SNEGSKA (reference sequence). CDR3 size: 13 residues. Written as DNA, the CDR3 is TGCAGTGCTAACCCGTATGTAAATTCACCCCTCCACTTT. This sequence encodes CSANPYVNSPLHF.

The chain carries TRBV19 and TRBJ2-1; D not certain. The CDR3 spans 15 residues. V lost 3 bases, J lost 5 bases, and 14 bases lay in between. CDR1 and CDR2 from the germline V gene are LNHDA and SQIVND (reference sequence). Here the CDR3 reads CASSIFGASNNEQFF. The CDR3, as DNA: TGTGCCAGTAGTATCTTTGGAGCATCAAACAATGAGCAGTTCTTC.

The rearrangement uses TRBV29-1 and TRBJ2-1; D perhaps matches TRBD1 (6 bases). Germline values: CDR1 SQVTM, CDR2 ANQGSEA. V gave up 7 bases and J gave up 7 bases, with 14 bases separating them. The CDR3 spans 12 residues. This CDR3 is CSAAWGQNEQFF. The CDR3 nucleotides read TGCAGCGCCGCCTGGGGGCAGAATGAGCAGTTCTTC.

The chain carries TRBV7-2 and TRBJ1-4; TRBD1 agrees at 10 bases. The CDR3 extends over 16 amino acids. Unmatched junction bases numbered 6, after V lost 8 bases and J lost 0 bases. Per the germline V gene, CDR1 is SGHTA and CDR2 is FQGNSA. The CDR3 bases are TGTGCCAGCGCCCGGGACAGGGGTGCAACTAATGAAAAACTGTTTTTT. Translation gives CASARDRGATNEKLFF.

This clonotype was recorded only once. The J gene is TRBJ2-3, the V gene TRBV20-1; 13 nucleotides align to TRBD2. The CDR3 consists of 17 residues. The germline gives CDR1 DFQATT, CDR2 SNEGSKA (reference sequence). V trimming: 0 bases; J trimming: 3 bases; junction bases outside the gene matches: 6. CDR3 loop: CSARDPSTSGGTDTQYF. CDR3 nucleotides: TGCAGTGCTAGAGATCCTTCGACTAGCGGGGGGACAGATACGCAGTATTTT.

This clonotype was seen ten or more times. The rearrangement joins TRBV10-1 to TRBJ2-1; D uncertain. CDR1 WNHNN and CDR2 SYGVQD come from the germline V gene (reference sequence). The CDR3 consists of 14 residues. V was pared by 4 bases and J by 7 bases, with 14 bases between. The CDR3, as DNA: TGCGCCAGCAGTGCTACGAGGAATGGGAATGAGCAGTTCTTC. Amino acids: CASSATRNGNEQFF.

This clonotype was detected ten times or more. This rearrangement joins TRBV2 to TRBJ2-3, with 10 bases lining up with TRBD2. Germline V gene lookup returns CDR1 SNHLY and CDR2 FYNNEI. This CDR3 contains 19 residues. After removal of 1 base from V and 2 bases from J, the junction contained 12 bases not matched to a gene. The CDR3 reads CASSEEAFVTSGFTDTQYF. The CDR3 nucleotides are TGTGCCAGCAGTGAAGAAGCCTTTGTGACTAGCGGGTTCACAGATACGCAGTATTTT.

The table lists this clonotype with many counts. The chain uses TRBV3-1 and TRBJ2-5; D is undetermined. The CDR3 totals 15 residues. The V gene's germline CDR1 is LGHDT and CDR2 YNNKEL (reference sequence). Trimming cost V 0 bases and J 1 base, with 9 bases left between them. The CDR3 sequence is CASSQDRRPQETQYF. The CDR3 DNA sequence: TGTGCCAGCAGCCAAGATCGGCGCCCCCAAGAGACCCAGTACTTC.

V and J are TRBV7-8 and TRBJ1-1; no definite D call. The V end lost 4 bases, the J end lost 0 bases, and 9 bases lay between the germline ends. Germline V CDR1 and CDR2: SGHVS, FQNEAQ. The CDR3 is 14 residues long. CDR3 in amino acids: CASSSKRVNTEAFF. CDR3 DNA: TGTGCCAGCAGCTCCAAACGGGTGAACACTGAAGCTTTCTTT.

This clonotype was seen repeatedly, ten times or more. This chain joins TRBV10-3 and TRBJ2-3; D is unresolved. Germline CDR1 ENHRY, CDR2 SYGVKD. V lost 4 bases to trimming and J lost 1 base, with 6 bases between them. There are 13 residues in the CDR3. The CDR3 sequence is CAISGLGTDTQYF. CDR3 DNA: TGTGCCATCAGTGGACTGGGCACAGATACGCAGTATTTT.

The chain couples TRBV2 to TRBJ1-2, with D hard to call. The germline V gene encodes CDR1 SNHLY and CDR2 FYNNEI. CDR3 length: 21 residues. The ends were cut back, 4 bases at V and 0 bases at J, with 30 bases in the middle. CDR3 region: CASSVPFRVAIFLCANYGYTF. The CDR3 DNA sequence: TGTGCCAGCAGTGTCCCTTTTAGAGTGGCTATATTCTTATGTGCTAACTATGGCTACACCTTC. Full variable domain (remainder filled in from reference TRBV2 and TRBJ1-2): EPEVTQTPSHQVTQMGQEVILRCVPISNHLYFYWYRQILGQKVEFLVSFYNNEISEKSEIFDDQFSVERPDGSNFTLKIRSTKLEDSAMYFCASSVPFRVAIFLCANYGYTFGSGTRLTVV.

The CDR3 DNA sequence: TGTGCCAGCAGCTTCCGGACTAGCGGGGGGGCGGACAATGAGCAGTTCTTC. As protein: CASSFRTSGGADNEQFF. The rearrangement uses TRBV7-9 and TRBJ2-1, with TRBD2 matching 15 bases. Germline CDR1 reads SEHNR; CDR2 reads FQNEAQ (reference sequence). The CDR3 has 17 amino acids. Trimming removed 3 bases from V and 5 bases from J; junction bases left unmatched: 5.

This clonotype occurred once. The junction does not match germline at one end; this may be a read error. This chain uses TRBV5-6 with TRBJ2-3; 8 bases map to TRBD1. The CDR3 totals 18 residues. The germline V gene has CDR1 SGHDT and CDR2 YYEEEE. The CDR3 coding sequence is TGTGCCAGCAGACCCAGTTGGGGGACAGGTTGTAGCACAGATACGCAGAATTTT. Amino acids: CASRPSWGTGCSTDTQNF.

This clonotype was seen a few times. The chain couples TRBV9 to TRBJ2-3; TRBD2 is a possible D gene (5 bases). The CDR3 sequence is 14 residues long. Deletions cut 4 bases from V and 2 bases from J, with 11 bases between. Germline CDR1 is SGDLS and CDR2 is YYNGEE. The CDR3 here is CASSPTGSTDTQYF. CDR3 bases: TGTGCCAGCAGCCCGACGGGGTCCACAGATACGCAGTATTTT.

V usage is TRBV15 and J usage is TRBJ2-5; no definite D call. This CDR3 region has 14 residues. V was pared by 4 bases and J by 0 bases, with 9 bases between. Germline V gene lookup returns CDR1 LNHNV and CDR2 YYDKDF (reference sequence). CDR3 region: CATSIVGNQETQYF. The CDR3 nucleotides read TGTGCCACCAGCATTGTAGGGAACCAAGAGACCCAGTACTTC. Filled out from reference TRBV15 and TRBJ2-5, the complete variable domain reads DAMVIQNPRYQVTQFGKPVTLSCSQTLNHNVMYWYQQKSSQAPKLLFHYYDKDFNNEADTPDNFQSRRPNTSFCFLDIRSPGLGDTAMYLCATSIVGNQETQYFGPGTRLLVL.

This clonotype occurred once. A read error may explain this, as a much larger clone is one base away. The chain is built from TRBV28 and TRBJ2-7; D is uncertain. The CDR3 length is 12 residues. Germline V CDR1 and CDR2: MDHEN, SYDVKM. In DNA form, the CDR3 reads TGTGCCAGCAGTCTCTCTGCTTTCGAGCAGTGCTTC. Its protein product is CASSLSAFEQCF.

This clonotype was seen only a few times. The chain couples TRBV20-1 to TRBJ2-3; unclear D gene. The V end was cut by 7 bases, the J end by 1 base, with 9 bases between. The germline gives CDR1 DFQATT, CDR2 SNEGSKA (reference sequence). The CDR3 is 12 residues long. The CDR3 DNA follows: TGCAGTGTGGCCGAAGGCACAGATACGCAGTATTTT. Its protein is CSVAEGTDTQYF.

The CDR3 nucleotides are TGTGCCAGCAGCTTAGTCCGGGGGTCGGCGGAGACCCAGTACTTC. It translates to CASSLVRGSAETQYF. The chain has TRBV7-9 and TRBJ2-5, with D maybe TRBD2 (6 bases). This CDR3 region has 15 residues. Germline assignment: CDR1 SEHNR and CDR2 FQNEAQ (reference sequence). V was trimmed by 1 base and J by 5 bases, leaving 14 bases between them. The full variable domain, rest sourced from reference TRBV7-9 and TRBJ2-5, is DTGVSQNPRHKITKRGQNVTFRCDPISEHNRLYWYRQTLGQGPEFLTYFQNEAQLEKSRLLSDRFSAERPKGSFSTLEIQRTEQGDSAMYLCASSLVRGSAETQYFGPGTRLLVL.

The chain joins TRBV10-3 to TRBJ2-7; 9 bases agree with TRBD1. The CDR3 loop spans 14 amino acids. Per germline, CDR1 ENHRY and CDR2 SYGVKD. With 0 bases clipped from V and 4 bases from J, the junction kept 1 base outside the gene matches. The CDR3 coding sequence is TGTGCCATCAGTGAGTCGGGACAGGGTTACGAGCAGTACTTC. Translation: CAISESGQGYEQYF.

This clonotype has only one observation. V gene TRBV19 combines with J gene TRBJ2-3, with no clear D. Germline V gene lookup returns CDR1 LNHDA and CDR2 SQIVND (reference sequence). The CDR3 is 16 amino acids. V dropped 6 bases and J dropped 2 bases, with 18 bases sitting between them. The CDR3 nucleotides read TGTGCCAGTAGCTACTGGGTACCCCCACACACAGATACGCAGTATTTT. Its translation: CASSYWVPPHTDTQYF.

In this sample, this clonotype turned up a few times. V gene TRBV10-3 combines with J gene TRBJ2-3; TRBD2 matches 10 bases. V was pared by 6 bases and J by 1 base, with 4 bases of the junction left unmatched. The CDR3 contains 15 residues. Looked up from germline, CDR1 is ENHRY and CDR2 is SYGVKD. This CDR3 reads CAISSTSGGTDTQYF. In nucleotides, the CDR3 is TGTGCCATCAGCAGCACTAGCGGGGGCACAGATACGCAGTATTTT.

CDR3 in DNA: TGCGCCAGCAGCTTTCGCCGGGACTCAACCTACGAGCAGTACTTC. Translation: CASSFRRDSTYEQYF. This chain connects TRBV5-1 to TRBJ2-7; D possibly corresponds to TRBD2 (6 bases). CDR3 length: 15 amino acids. Germline V lookup: CDR1 SGHRS, CDR2 YFSETQ. Deletions cut 2 bases from V and 2 bases from J, with 14 bases between.

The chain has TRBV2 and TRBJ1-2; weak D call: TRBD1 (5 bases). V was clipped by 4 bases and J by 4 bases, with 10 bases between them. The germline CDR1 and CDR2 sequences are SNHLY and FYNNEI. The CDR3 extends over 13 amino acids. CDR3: CASSGGNFYGYTF. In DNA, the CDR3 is TGTGCCAGCAGTGGGGGGAACTTCTATGGCTACACCTTC.